The 27 T cell receptor beta chains below all came from one sample that was sequenced in a study of cytomegalovirus exposure and HLA in healthy donors. PCR involved 60 Vbeta and 13 Jbeta primers. The assay was immunoSEQ multiplex PCR, and TCRdb's table has in-frame clones only and misses some. The sample has roughly 130,000 clones; 55% to 75% are singletons. The specimen was PBMCs. The receptors were sampled from a man younger than 45 in good health and CMV-seropositive.

This clone was detected a few times. The chain recombines TRBV6-1 with TRBJ1-2; D is possibly TRBD1 (5 bases). The CDR3 runs to 19 residues. V dropped 4 bases and J dropped 1 base, with 25 bases sitting between them. Looked up from germline, CDR1 is MNHNS and CDR2 is SASEGT. The CDR3 nucleotides read TGTGCCAGCAGTGCGACGGATGAGACTCGAGACAGTTTTAACTATGGCTACACCTTC. As protein: CASSATDETRDSFNYGYTF.

This clone was picked up one time. This chain uses TRBV5-4 with TRBJ2-7, with unresolved D. Germline V gene sequence: CDR1 SGHNT, CDR2 YYREEE (reference sequence). This CDR3 is 13 amino acids long. Trimming removed 0 bases at V and 3 bases at J, with 7 bases between. CDR3 sequence: CASSLDLYYEQYF. The CDR3 DNA sequence: TGTGCCAGCAGCTTGGACTTGTACTACGAGCAGTACTTC. The full variable domain, with the rest looked up from reference TRBV5-4 and TRBJ2-7, is ETGVTQSPTHLIKTRGQQVTLRCSSQSGHNTVSWYQQALGQGPQFIFQYYREEENGRGNFPPRFSGLQFPNYSSELNVNALELDDSALYLCASSLDLYYEQYFGPGTRLTVT.

The CDR3 sequence is CASILRGPRREGYTF. The CDR3 DNA sequence: TGTGCCAGCATCCTCCGAGGGCCGAGAAGGGAGGGCTACACCTTC. The chain recombines TRBV28 with TRBJ1-2, with D unclear. The germline V and J ends were trimmed by 7 bases and 8 bases, with 23 bases remaining between them. CDR3 size: 15 residues. CDR1 and CDR2 (germline): MDHEN, SYDVKM.

This clone was observed a handful of times. The chain is built from TRBV18 and TRBJ2-7; the match to TRBD2 covers 7 bases. There are 14 residues in the CDR3. J was trimmed by 7 bases and V by 5 bases; bases with no gene match: 11. Germline CDR1 is KGHSH and CDR2 is LQKENI. The CDR3 sequence: CASSGGTTPWEQYF. The CDR3 region has the DNA TGTGCCAGCTCAGGCGGGACTACCCCTTGGGAGCAGTACTTC.

This clone was picked up a small number of times. The rearrangement uses TRBV27 and TRBJ2-3; 7 nucleotides line up with TRBD2. The V gene's germline CDR1 is MNHEY and CDR2 SMNVEV (reference sequence). V was pared by 3 bases and J by 0 bases, with 3 bases of the junction left unmatched. The CDR3 sequence is 15 residues long. CDR3 region: CASSLGSGSTDTQYF. The CDR3 DNA is TGTGCCAGCAGTTTGGGTAGCGGGAGCACAGATACGCAGTATTTT.

This chain uses TRBV5-4 with TRBJ1-2, with D possibly matching TRBD1 (5 bases). CDR1 SGHNT and CDR2 YYREEE come from the germline V gene (reference sequence). The CDR3 spans 16 residues. The germline V and J ends were trimmed by 4 bases and 3 bases, with 19 bases remaining between them. The CDR3 is CASSRATAAGDYGYTF. The CDR3 DNA reads as TGTGCCAGCAGCCGAGCGACAGCCGCAGGAGACTATGGCTACACCTTC.

In DNA, the CDR3 is TGTGCCAGCAGCGACTTTTTGGGGAGTGAGCAGTTCTTC. It codes for CASSDFLGSEQFF. The V call is TRBV2, the J call TRBJ2-1; D is possibly TRBD2 (5 bases). The CDR3 is 13 amino acids. CDR1 SNHLY and CDR2 FYNNEI come from the germline V gene. The V end was cut by 6 bases, the J end by 9 bases, with 15 bases between.

The count of this clone is one. The V and J genes are TRBV6-6 and TRBJ1-1; D remains ambiguous. The CDR3 spans 11 residues. V was clipped by 8 bases and J by 8 bases, with 12 bases between them. Germline CDR1 reads MNHNY; CDR2 reads SVGAGI (reference sequence). CDR3 nucleotide sequence: TGTGCCAGCTCCGACATTCGCGAAGCTTTCTTT. As protein: CASSDIREAFF.

This clone was detected only a few times. CDR3 sequence reads: CASSPLTSGRGADTQYF. The CDR3 region has the DNA TGTGCCAGCTCACCGCTCACTAGCGGGAGGGGGGCAGATACGCAGTATTTT. The chain combines TRBV18 with TRBJ2-3; 13 nucleotides match TRBD2. The germline gives CDR1 KGHSH, CDR2 LQKENI. V shed 3 bases, J shed 4 bases, and the junction held 7 bases outside the gene matches. The CDR3 loop spans 17 amino acids.

The table lists this clone with a few counts. The chain employs TRBV2 and TRBJ1-1; D not certain. Germline values: CDR1 SNHLY, CDR2 FYNNEI. CDR3 length equals 14 residues. Trimming shortened V by 5 bases and J by 1 base, and 11 bases separated the two germline ends. The DNA for the CDR3 is TGTGCCAGCAGTATACTAGGCCCGAACACTGAAGCTTTCTTT. Its protein is CASSILGPNTEAFF.

The chain has TRBV7-3 and TRBJ2-1; no definite D call. The CDR3 has 11 residues. V was pared by 6 bases and J by 8 bases, with 8 bases between. Germline V CDR1 and CDR2: SGHTA, FQGTGA. CDR3 DNA sequence: TGTGCCAGCAGTAACTCGGATGAGCAGTTCTTC. It encodes CASSNSDEQFF.

The CDR3 DNA reads as TGCGCCAGCAGGTTGTGGACAGGGGGGGACGAGCAGTACTTC. Protein product: CASRLWTGGDEQYF. The chain joins TRBV5-1 to TRBJ2-7, with 10 positions matching TRBD1. Germline loops: CDR1 SGHRS, CDR2 YFSETQ. Trimming took 5 bases from V and 5 from J; bases not matched to a gene: 7. This CDR3 contains 14 residues. Looking up the rest from reference TRBV5-1 and TRBJ2-7 gives the full variable domain: KAGVTQTPRYLIKTRGQQVTLSCSPISGHRSVSWYQQTPGQGLQFLFEYFSETQRNKGNFPGRFSGRQFSNSRSEMNVSTLELGDSALYLCASRLWTGGDEQYFGPGTRLTVT.

A single count supports this clone. In DNA form, the CDR3 reads TGTGCCAGCAGTCGAGGTGGTAGCGGCTACGAGCAGTACTTC. Translation gives CASSRGGSGYEQYF. The V and J genes are TRBV6-5 and TRBJ2-7, with D possibly TRBD2 on 6 matching bases. From germline, CDR1 is MNHEY and CDR2 SVGAGI. With 5 bases removed from V and 3 bases from J, the gap between germline ends came to 14 bases. The CDR3 runs 14 residues.

The CDR3 reads CASSRTSGRGPDTQYF. The CDR3 nucleotides read TGTGCCAGCAGCCGGACTAGCGGGAGAGGCCCAGATACGCAGTATTTT. This chain joins TRBV7-3 and TRBJ2-3, with TRBD2 matching 13 bases. There are 16 residues in the CDR3. V lost 5 bases to trimming and J lost 4 bases; unmatched junction nucleotides: 6. Per germline, CDR1 SGHTA and CDR2 FQGTGA.

This sequence joins TRBV9 and TRBJ2-7, with TRBD1 matching over 9 bases. The V gene's germline CDR1 is SGDLS and CDR2 YYNGEE. Trimming took 2 bases from V and 7 from J; bases not matched to a gene: 13. The CDR3 is made up of 16 amino acids. CDR3 residues: CASSVGRDRVAYEQYF. CDR3 nucleotides: TGTGCCAGCAGCGTCGGCCGGGACAGGGTTGCGTATGAGCAGTACTTC.

CDR3 sequence: CASSQDSSGTGLGHTEAFF. The CDR3 bases are TGCGCCAGCAGCCAAGACTCATCCGGGACAGGGTTGGGTCATACTGAAGCTTTCTTT. The chain combines TRBV4-3 with TRBJ1-1, with 9 bases that match TRBD1. With V trimmed by 0 bases and J by 5 bases, 16 bases remained unmatched. Germline values: CDR1 LGHNA, CDR2 YSLEER. The CDR3 is 19 residues long.

This chain uses TRBV14 with TRBJ2-1; 14 bases align to TRBD2. The CDR3 extends over 15 amino acids. V lost 3 bases and J lost 14; bases outside the gene matches: 9. Per the germline V gene, CDR1 is SGHDN and CDR2 is FVKESK. As DNA, the CDR3 is TGTGCCAGCAGCCAGGGACGGACTAGCGGGAGGATGGAGTTCTTC. This gives the protein CASSQGRTSGRMEFF.

This clone was seen more than once but under ten times. The chain joins TRBV29-1 to TRBJ2-1; 11 positions match TRBD2. This CDR3 region has 16 residues. Unmatched junction bases numbered 8, after V lost 0 bases and J lost 7 bases. Germline V lookup: CDR1 SQVTM, CDR2 ANQGSEA. The CDR3 region is CSVEDPGSGRVNEQFF. The CDR3 DNA reads as TGCAGCGTTGAAGATCCGGGTAGCGGGAGGGTTAATGAGCAGTTCTTC.

This rearrangement joins TRBV4-2 to TRBJ2-5, with D perhaps matching TRBD1 (5 bases). Per the germline V gene, CDR1 is LGHNA and CDR2 is YNFKEQ. This CDR3 spans 14 amino acids. Trimming stripped 0 bases from V and 4 bases from J, with 9 bases between. This chain's CDR3 is CASSQDQGIETQYF. CDR3 sequence (DNA): TGTGCCAGCAGCCAAGATCAGGGTATAGAGACCCAGTACTTC.

The chain joins TRBV5-4 to TRBJ2-1, with TRBD2 identical over 7 bases. The CDR3 contains 15 residues. Germline lookup yields CDR1 SGHNT and CDR2 YYREEE (reference sequence). Trimming cost V 3 bases and J 5 bases; bases outside gene matches: 8. The CDR3 nucleotides are TGTGCCAGCAGCTCCATGGCCCGGGAGGACAATGAGCAGTTCTTC. Amino acid sequence: CASSSMAREDNEQFF.

This clone showed up just a few times. The rearrangement links TRBV7-9 to TRBJ1-1, with D maybe TRBD1 (5 bases). The CDR3 loop spans 15 amino acids. V was cut by 4 bases and J by 1 base, with 13 bases left in between. Germline CDR1 is SEHNR and CDR2 is FQNEAQ (reference sequence). CDR3 sequence: CASSSLGGRNTEAFF. In DNA form, the CDR3 reads TGTGCCAGCAGCTCCCTCGGGGGGAGGAACACTGAAGCTTTCTTT.

The chain links TRBV19 to TRBJ2-2, with 8 nucleotides matching TRBD2. The germline V gene has CDR1 LNHDA and CDR2 SQIVND (reference sequence). The trim removed 2 bases at V and 5 bases at J, leaving 7 bases unmatched. There are 16 residues in the CDR3. In DNA, the CDR3 is TGTGCCAGTAGTATAAGAGGGCGGGAGGTGACCGGGGAGCTGTTTTTT. It encodes CASSIRGREVTGELFF.

The gene calls are TRBV18 and TRBJ2-1, with 8 positions matching TRBD2. Germline values: CDR1 KGHSH, CDR2 LQKENI. The length of the CDR3 is 15 residues. J lost 8 bases, V lost 4 bases, and 10 bases had no gene match. Here the CDR3 DNA reads TGTGCCAGCTCACGTTCCGGGACTAGTGGCGATGAGCAGTTCTTC. Translation gives CASSRSGTSGDEQFF.

This clone was seen only a few times. The chain recombines TRBV10-3 with TRBJ1-4; D unresolved. Trimming stripped 0 bases from V and 7 bases from J, with 18 bases between. CDR1 and CDR2 from the germline V gene are ENHRY and SYGVKD. The CDR3 is 17 amino acids. The CDR3 sequence: CAISESATSADSEKLFF. CDR3 nucleotides: TGTGCCATCAGTGAGTCTGCCACATCCGCTGATTCTGAAAAACTGTTTTTT.

The chain carries TRBV27 and TRBJ2-2; a possible D gene is TRBD2 (5 bases). The germline V gene encodes CDR1 MNHEY and CDR2 SMNVEV (reference sequence). This CDR3 region has 17 residues. Trimming cost V 3 bases and J 2 bases, with 16 bases left between them. The CDR3 DNA reads TGTGCCAGCAGTTTCGAATTTGCGGGTTCTAACACCGGGGAGCTGTTTTTT. Translated: CASSFEFAGSNTGELFF.

This clone was observed a handful of times. The chain carries TRBV18 and TRBJ1-2, with TRBD1 identical over 8 bases. Germline V gene sequence: CDR1 KGHSH, CDR2 LQKENI. This CDR3 spans 13 amino acids. The V segment lost 6 bases and the J segment 6 bases; nucleotides outside the gene matches: 6. The CDR3, as DNA: TGTGCCAGCTCGACAGGGGATCCCCATGGCTACACCTTC. It yields the protein CASSTGDPHGYTF.

The chain has TRBV6-6 and TRBJ1-1; maybe TRBD1 (6 bases). The V gene lost 3 bases and the J gene lost 5 bases, with 13 bases spanning the gap. This CDR3 has 14 amino acids. Germline loops: CDR1 MNHNY, CDR2 SVGAGI (reference sequence). The CDR3 spells CASSYYRGATEAFF. DNA for the CDR3: TGTGCCAGCAGTTATTATCGGGGGGCAACTGAAGCTTTCTTT.